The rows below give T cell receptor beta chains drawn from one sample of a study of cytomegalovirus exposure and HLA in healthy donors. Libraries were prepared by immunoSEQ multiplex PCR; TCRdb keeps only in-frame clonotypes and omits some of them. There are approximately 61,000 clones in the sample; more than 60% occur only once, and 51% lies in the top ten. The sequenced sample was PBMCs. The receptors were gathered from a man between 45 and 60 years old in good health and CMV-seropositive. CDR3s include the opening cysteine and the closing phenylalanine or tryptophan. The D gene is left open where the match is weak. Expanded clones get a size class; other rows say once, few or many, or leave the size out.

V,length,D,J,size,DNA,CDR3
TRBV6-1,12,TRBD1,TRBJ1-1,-,TGTGCCAGCAGTACGGGACAGGGGGAAGCTTTCTTT,CASSTGQGEAFF
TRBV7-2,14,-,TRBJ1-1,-,TGTGCCAGCAGCTTAGAAAGGGGGATTACTGAAGCTTTCTTT,CASSLERGITEAFF
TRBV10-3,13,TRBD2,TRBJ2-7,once,TGTGCCACCGGGGGGACTTCCTCCTACGAGCAGTACTTC,CATGGTSSYEQYF
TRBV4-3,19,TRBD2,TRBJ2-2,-,TGCGCCAGCAGCCAAGTTTGGGTTGGTAGCGGGGGGAGTACCGGGGAGCTGTTTTTT,CASSQVWVGSGGSTGELFF
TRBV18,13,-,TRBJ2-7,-,TGTGCCAGCTCAGCTCAACTAGAGTACGAGCAGTACTTC,CASSAQLEYEQYF
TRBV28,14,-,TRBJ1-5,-,TGTGCCAGCAGTTTACCTAGATTCAATCAGCCCCAGCATTTT,CASSLPRFNQPQHF
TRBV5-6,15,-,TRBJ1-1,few,TGTGCCAGCCGTACCCCCAGGGGCGCGAAGCCTGAAGCTTTCTTT,CASRTPRGAKPEAFF
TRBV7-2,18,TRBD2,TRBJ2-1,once,TGTGCCAGCAGCTTAGAGGGGCTGCCGGGAGGGTGGTACAATGAGCAGTTCTTC,CASSLEGLPGGWYNEQFF
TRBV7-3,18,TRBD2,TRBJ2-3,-,TGTGCCAGCAGCTCACCGGGACTAGCGGGAGGGCGTCCAGATACGCAGTATTTT,CASSSPGLAGGRPDTQYF
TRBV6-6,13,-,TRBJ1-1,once,TGTGCCAGCAGTTACGCCGGACAGACTGAAGCTTTCTTT,CASSYAGQTEAFF
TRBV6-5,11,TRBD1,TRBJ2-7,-,TGTGCCCGACAGGGTATCTACGAGCAGTACTTC,CARQGIYEQYF
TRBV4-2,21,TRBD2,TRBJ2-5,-,TGTGCCAGCAGCCAAGAGGGGCTTTTTGCGGGACTAGCGGGAGGCCGTGAGACCCAGTACTTC,CASSQEGLFAGLAGGRETQYF
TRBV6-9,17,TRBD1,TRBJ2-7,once,TGTGCCAGCAGTTGTACAATCCTGGGACAGGCTCCCTACGAGCAGTACTTC,CASSCTILGQAPYEQYF
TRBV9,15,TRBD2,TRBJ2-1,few,TGTGCCAGCAGCGTAGCGGGAGGGACCTACAATGAGCAGTTCTTC,CASSVAGGTYNEQFF
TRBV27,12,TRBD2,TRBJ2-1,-,TGTGCCAGCGGGCTGGGCGGGAGTGAGCAGTTCTTC,CASGLGGSEQFF
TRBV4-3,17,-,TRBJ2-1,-,TGCGCCAGCAGCCAAGATATGATGGCCATCATCTACAATGAGCAGTTCTTC,CASSQDMMAIIYNEQFF
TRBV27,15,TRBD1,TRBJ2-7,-,TGTGCCAGCAGACTTCCGGGACAGGGGATCCACGAGCAGTACTTC,CASRLPGQGIHEQYF
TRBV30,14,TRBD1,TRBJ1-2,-,TGTGCCTGGAGTGTACTCGGGACAGGGGGTGACTACACCTTC,CAWSVLGTGGDYTF
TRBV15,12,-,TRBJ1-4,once,TGTGCCACCAGCCGGTCCAATGAAAAACTGTTTTTT,CATSRSNEKLFF
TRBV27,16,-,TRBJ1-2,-,TGTGCCAGCAGTTTTTTTCCAGGCCCGCTGGGCTATGGCTACACCTTC,CASSFFPGPLGYGYTF
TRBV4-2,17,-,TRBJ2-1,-,TGTGCCAGCAGCCGTGTCAACGCGGGGCACCCCTACAATGAGCAGTTCTTC,CASSRVNAGHPYNEQFF
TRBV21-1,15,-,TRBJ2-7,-,TGTGCCAGCAGCTTCCGGGGGGCCCTCTCCTACGAGCAGTACTTC,CASSFRGALSYEQYF
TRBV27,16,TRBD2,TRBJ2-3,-,TGTGCCAGCAAAAGACTAGCGGGAGGTGTTATAGATACGCAGTATTTT,CASKRLAGGVIDTQYF
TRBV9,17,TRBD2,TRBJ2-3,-,TGTGCCAGCAGCGTAGGGACTAGCGGGGGTTTCACAGATACGCAGTATTTT,CASSVGTSGGFTDTQYF
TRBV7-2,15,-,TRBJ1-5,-,TGTGCCAGCAGCTTAGATCGGGGAAACGGTCAGCCCCAGCATTTT,CASSLDRGNGQPQHF
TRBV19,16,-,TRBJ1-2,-,TGTGCCAGTAAGCCAGCGCTAGGCAGAGACTTACATGGCTACACCTTC,CASKPALGRDLHGYTF
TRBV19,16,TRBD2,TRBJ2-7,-,TGTGCCAGTACCTCCCCCAGTAGCGGGGGAGGGGGCGAGCAGTACTTC,CASTSPSSGGGGEQYF
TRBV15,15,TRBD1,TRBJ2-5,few,TGTGCCACCAGTTTCCAGGGGGCCCCTGGGGAGAACCAGTACTTC,CATSFQGAPGENQYF
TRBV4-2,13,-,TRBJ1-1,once,TGTGCCAGCAGTCGACAGGCCAACACTGAAGCTTTCTTT,CASSRQANTEAFF
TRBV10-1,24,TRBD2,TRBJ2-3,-,TGCGCCAGCAGACCCGGGACTAGCGGGAGCTCGGGACGGGGTACCGGTATCGTCACAGATACGCAGTATTTT,CASRPGTSGSSGRGTGIVTDTQYF
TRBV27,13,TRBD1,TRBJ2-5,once,TGTGCCAGCACCCGGACAGGGATGAAGACCCAGTACTTC,CASTRTGMKTQYF
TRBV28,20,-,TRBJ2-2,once,TGTGCCAGCAGTTCTCGGACAGGGCAAGGCGTAGCGGGAGTTAGCGGGGAGCTGTTTTTT,CASSSRTGQGVAGVSGELFF
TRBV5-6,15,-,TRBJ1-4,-,TGTGCCAGCAGCTTGAGCGGGGCAACTAATGAAAAACTGTTTTTT,CASSLSGATNEKLFF
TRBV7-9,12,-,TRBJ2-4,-,TGTTCCAGCTGGAAGGTTAGCAACATTCAGTACTTC,CSSWKVSNIQYF
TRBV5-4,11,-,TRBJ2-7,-,TGTGCCAGCAGCCTCGGCTACGAGCAGTACTTC,CASSLGYEQYF
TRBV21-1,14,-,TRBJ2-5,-,TGTGCCAGCAGCACGACAGGGGGCGGTGAGACCCAGTACTTC,CASSTTGGGETQYF
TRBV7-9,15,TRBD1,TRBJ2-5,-,TGTGCCAGCAGCTCAGGGAAAGGGGGCAAAGAGACCCAGTACTTC,CASSSGKGGKETQYF
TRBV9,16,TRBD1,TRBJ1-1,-,TGTGCCAGCAGCGTAGGTTCCCGGACAGGGGACACTGAAGCTTTCTTT,CASSVGSRTGDTEAFF
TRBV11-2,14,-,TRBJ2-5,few,TGTGCCAGCAGCTCCAGCGGAGTATCAGAGACCCAGTACTTC,CASSSSGVSETQYF
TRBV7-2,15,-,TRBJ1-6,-,TGTGCCAGCAGCCCTTGGGACAAACCTTATTCACCCCTCCACTTT,CASSPWDKPYSPLHF
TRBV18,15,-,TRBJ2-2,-,TGTGCCAGCTCACTGGACAGAGTAAAAACCGGGGAGCTGTTTTTT,CASSLDRVKTGELFF
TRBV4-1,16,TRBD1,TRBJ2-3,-,TGCGCCAGCAGCCAAGTTCGGGACAGGGTGCCAGATACGCAGTATTTT,CASSQVRDRVPDTQYF
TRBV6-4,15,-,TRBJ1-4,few,TGTGCCAGCAGTCCCTGGGCAGGGGACAATGAAAAACTGTTTTTT,CASSPWAGDNEKLFF
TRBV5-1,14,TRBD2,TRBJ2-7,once,TGCGCCAGCAGCTTTAGCGGGAGTTCCTACGAGCAGTACTTC,CASSFSGSSYEQYF
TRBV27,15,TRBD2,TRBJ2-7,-,TGTGCCAGCAGTTTATCGGGCGCGGGAGGGCGGCAGCAGTACTTC,CASSLSGAGGRQQYF
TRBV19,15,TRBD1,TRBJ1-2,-,TGTGCCAGTAGTCAACCGGGCGGACAGGGTGGCGGCTACACCTTC,CASSQPGGQGGGYTF
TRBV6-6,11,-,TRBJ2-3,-,TGTGCCAGCAGCCAGCTAGGTGTGCAGTATTTT,CASSQLGVQYF
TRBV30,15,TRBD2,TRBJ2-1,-,TGTGCCTGGAAACCGGGGGAGGGGTTCTACAATGAGCAGTTCTTC,CAWKPGEGFYNEQFF